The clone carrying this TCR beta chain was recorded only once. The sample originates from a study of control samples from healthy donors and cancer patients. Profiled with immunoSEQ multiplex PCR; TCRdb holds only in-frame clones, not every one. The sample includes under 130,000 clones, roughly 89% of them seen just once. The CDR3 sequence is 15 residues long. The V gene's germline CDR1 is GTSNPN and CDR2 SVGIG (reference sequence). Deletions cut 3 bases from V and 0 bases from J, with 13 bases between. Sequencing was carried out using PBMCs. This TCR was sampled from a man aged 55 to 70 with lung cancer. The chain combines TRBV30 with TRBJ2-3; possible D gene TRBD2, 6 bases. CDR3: CAWSAVGGSTDTQYF. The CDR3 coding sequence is TGTGCCTGGAGCGCTGTCGGGGGTAGCACAGATACGCAGTATTTT.